These 17 T cell receptor beta chains came from one sample sequenced in a study of blood T cell repertoires in COVID-19. Sequencing used immunoSEQ multiplex PCR; TCRdb keeps in-frame clones, though not all of them. The table shows hundreds of thousands of clones, with 88% occurring only once. The sequenced sample was PBMCs or T cells enriched from blood (not recorded which). The receptors derive from a woman aged 55-70 years in a cohort exposed to, infected with or recovered from COVID-19 (not recorded which).

V usage is TRBV18 and J usage is TRBJ2-1, with TRBD2 identical over 7 bases. Germline V lookup: CDR1 KGHSH, CDR2 LQKENI. The CDR3 has 16 amino acids. The V gene end was trimmed by 0 bases and the J gene end by 4 bases; junction bases not matched to a gene: 6. Here the CDR3 reads CASSPPARELYNEQFF. The CDR3 region has the DNA TGTGCCAGCTCACCACCGGCGCGGGAGCTTTACAATGAGCAGTTCTTC. Full variable domain (outside the CDR3, taken from reference TRBV18 and TRBJ2-1): NAGVMQNPRHLVRRRGQEARLRCSPMKGHSHVYWYRQLPEEGLKFMVYLQKENIIDESGMPKERFSAEFPKEGPSILRIQQVVRGDSAAYFCASSPPARELYNEQFFGPGTRLTVL.

This sequence joins TRBV18 and TRBJ1-2, with 9 bases that match TRBD1. Germline CDR1 KGHSH, CDR2 LQKENI. V was pared by 3 bases and J by 7 bases, with 9 bases of the junction left unmatched. The CDR3 covers 15 residues. CDR3 amino acids: CASSPSRDRAFGYTF. The DNA of the CDR3 is TGTGCCAGCTCACCTTCGAGGGACAGGGCCTTTGGCTACACCTTC. Using reference TRBV18 and TRBJ1-2 for the parts outside the CDR3, the full variable domain is NAGVMQNPRHLVRRRGQEARLRCSPMKGHSHVYWYRQLPEEGLKFMVYLQKENIIDESGMPKERFSAEFPKEGPSILRIQQVVRGDSAAYFCASSPSRDRAFGYTFGSGTRLTVV.

The rearrangement links TRBV4-1 to TRBJ2-1, with TRBD1 identical over 9 bases. The V and J ends lost 5 bases and 5 bases, in that order; junction bases with no gene match: 7. Per germline, CDR1 MGHRA and CDR2 YSYEKL. The CDR3 covers 15 residues. DNA of the CDR3: TGCGCCAGCAGCGTCCGGGACAGGGCACACAATGAGCAGTTCTTC. It translates to CASSVRDRAHNEQFF.

The chain couples TRBV24-1 to TRBJ2-1, with D maybe TRBD1 (7 bases). Trimming pared 3 bases from V and 3 bases from J, leaving 17 bases between. CDR3 length equals 17 residues. Germline lookup yields CDR1 KGHDR and CDR2 SFDVKD. Here the CDR3 DNA reads TGTGCCACCAGTGATGCCCCCCAGGGGGGATACTACAATGAGCAGTTCTTC. Residues: CATSDAPQGGYYNEQFF.

The V and J genes are TRBV19 and TRBJ2-1; 7 bases match TRBD1. The length of the CDR3 is 16 residues. V lost 2 bases, J lost 6 bases, and 10 bases stayed unmatched. Germline-derived CDR1 and CDR2 are LNHDA and SQIVND (reference sequence). CDR3 in amino acids: CASSISGQVRGNEQFF. CDR3 bases: TGTGCCAGTAGTATATCTGGACAGGTGAGGGGCAATGAGCAGTTCTTC.

The chain uses TRBV28 and TRBJ1-6; 7 bases map to TRBD1. The junction had 12 bases not matched to a gene; V was cut back by 4 bases and J by 6 bases. This CDR3 contains 17 residues. The germline gives CDR1 MDHEN, CDR2 SYDVKM. Here the CDR3 reads CASSSSIEGGGNSPLHF. The CDR3 nucleotides are TGTGCCAGCAGTTCCTCTATCGAAGGGGGCGGTAATTCACCCCTCCACTTT.

The J gene is TRBJ1-2, the V gene TRBV5-1; unclear D gene. The CDR3 length is 15 residues. Per germline, CDR1 SGHRS and CDR2 YFSETQ. The V end was cut by 0 bases, the J end by 2 bases, with 11 bases between. For the CDR3, the DNA is TGCGCCAGCAGCTTGGACCCCGGGGAAAACTATGGCTACACCTTC. Protein sequence: CASSLDPGENYGYTF.

This chain uses TRBV11-2 with TRBJ2-1; no firm D call. Deletions cut 0 bases from V and 9 bases from J, with 21 bases between. CDR3 size: 17 residues. The germline V gene has CDR1 SGHAT and CDR2 FQNNGV. CDR3 amino acids: CASSLDGIATPLGEQFF. In DNA form, the CDR3 reads TGTGCCAGCAGCTTAGATGGAATAGCCACCCCCTTGGGTGAGCAGTTCTTC. Supplemented by reference TRBV11-2 and TRBJ2-1, the full variable domain reads EAGVAQSPRYKIIEKRQSVAFWCNPISGHATLYWYQQILGQGPKLLIQFQNNGVVDDSQLPKDRFSAERLKGVDSTLKIQPAKLEDSAVYLCASSLDGIATPLGEQFFGPGTRLTVL.

The table lists this clone with a count of one. This chain uses TRBV5-3 with TRBJ2-7; D gene uncertain. TRBV5-3 is given ORF status, its function remaining uncertain. Trimming left V 0 bases short and J 6 bases short, with 7 bases between. The CDR3 runs to 12 residues. The CDR3 here is CARSLAWSEQYF. The DNA for the CDR3 is TGTGCCAGAAGCTTGGCTTGGAGCGAGCAGTACTTC.

The V gene is TRBV7-3, the J gene TRBJ2-1; 7 bases agree with TRBD1. The CDR3 spans 15 residues. The V gene end was trimmed by 3 bases and the J gene end by 2 bases; junction bases not matched to a gene: 4. Germline CDR1 and CDR2: SGHTA and FQGTGA. The CDR3 is CASSFEGATYNEQFF. For the CDR3, the DNA is TGTGCCAGCAGCTTTGAGGGGGCCACCTACAATGAGCAGTTCTTC.

This chain connects TRBV30 to TRBJ1-5; no definite D call. CDR3 length: 14 amino acids. Deletions cut 1 base from V and 0 bases from J, with 7 bases between. CDR1 is GTSNPN and CDR2 is SVGIG in the germline V gene (reference sequence). CDR3: CAWSGVNSNQPQHF. CDR3 bases: TGTGCCTGGAGTGGAGTGAATAGCAATCAGCCCCAGCATTTT.

The gene calls are TRBV5-4 and TRBJ2-7; TRBD2 matches at 11 bases. The CDR3 consists of 15 residues. CDR1 is SGHNT, CDR2 YYREEE, per germline (reference sequence). Trimming took 0 bases from V and 7 from J; bases not matched to a gene: 6. The CDR3: CASSLVAGGSGEQYF. CDR3 bases: TGTGCCAGCAGCTTGGTAGCGGGAGGGTCGGGGGAGCAGTACTTC.

The CDR3 sequence: CASSITRTGRGYGYTF. CDR3 nucleotides: TGTGCCAGTAGTATTACCCGGACAGGGAGGGGCTATGGCTACACCTTC. This chain connects TRBV19 to TRBJ1-2, with 8 bases fitting TRBD1. The CDR3 spans 16 residues. CDR1 is LNHDA, CDR2 SQIVND, per germline (reference sequence). V lost 3 bases, J lost 4 bases, and 10 bases stayed unmatched.

The chain combines TRBV30 with TRBJ2-1; 9 nucleotides align to TRBD2. Germline-derived CDR1 and CDR2 are GTSNPN and SVGIG (reference sequence). The CDR3 totals 14 residues. The CDR3 nucleotides read TGTGCTACGACCGGGACTAGCAGATACAATGAGCAGTTCTTC. Protein: CATTGTSRYNEQFF. The full variable domain, completed using reference TRBV30 and TRBJ2-1, is SQTIHQWPATLVQPVGSPLSLECTVEGTSNPNLYWYRQAAGRGLQLLFYSVGIGQISSEVPQNLSASRPQDRQFILSSKKLLLSDSGFYLCATTGTSRYNEQFFGPGTRLTVL.

The chain is built from TRBV9 and TRBJ2-1; TRBD2 agrees at 9 bases. The CDR3 is made up of 14 amino acids. In germline, CDR1 is SGDLS, CDR2 YYNGEE. Trimming took 0 bases from V and 7 from J; bases not matched to a gene: 2. CDR3 residues: CASSVVAGVNEQFF. The DNA for the CDR3 is TGTGCCAGCAGCGTAGTAGCGGGGGTAAATGAGCAGTTCTTC.

J is TRBJ2-1 and V is TRBV28; TRBD2 matches 12 bases. The CDR3 sequence is 15 residues long. CDR1 and CDR2 from the germline V gene are MDHEN and SYDVKM. The ends lost 9 bases at V and 8 bases at J; junction bases unmatched: 11. This chain's CDR3 is CASTLAGGSFDEQFF. CDR3 DNA sequence: TGTGCCAGTACCCTAGCGGGAGGGTCTTTTGATGAGCAGTTCTTC.

This clone has just one count. The genes are TRBV10-3 and TRBJ2-3; TRBD2 is a possible D gene (6 bases). V was pared by 8 bases and J by 2 bases, with 14 bases between. CDR3 length: 14 residues. The germline V gene encodes CDR1 ENHRY and CDR2 SYGVKD. The CDR3: CAIGRSGYTDTQYF. The CDR3 DNA is TGTGCCATCGGCCGTAGCGGCTACACAGATACGCAGTATTTT.